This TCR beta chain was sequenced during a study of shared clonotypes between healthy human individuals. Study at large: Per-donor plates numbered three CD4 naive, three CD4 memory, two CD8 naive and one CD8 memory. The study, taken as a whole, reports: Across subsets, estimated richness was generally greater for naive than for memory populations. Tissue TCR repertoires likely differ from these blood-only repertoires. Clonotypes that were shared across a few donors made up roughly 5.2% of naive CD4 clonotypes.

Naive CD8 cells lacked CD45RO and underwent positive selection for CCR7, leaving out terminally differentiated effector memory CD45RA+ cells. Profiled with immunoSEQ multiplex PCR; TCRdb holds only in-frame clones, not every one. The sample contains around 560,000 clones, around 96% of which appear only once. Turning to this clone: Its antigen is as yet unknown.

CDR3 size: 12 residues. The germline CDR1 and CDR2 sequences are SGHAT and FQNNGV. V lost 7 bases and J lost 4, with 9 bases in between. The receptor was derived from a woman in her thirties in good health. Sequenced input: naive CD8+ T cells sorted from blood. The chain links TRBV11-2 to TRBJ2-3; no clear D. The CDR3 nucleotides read TGTGCCAGCACCCTTGGGGCAGATACGCAGTATTTT. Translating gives CASTLGADTQYF.